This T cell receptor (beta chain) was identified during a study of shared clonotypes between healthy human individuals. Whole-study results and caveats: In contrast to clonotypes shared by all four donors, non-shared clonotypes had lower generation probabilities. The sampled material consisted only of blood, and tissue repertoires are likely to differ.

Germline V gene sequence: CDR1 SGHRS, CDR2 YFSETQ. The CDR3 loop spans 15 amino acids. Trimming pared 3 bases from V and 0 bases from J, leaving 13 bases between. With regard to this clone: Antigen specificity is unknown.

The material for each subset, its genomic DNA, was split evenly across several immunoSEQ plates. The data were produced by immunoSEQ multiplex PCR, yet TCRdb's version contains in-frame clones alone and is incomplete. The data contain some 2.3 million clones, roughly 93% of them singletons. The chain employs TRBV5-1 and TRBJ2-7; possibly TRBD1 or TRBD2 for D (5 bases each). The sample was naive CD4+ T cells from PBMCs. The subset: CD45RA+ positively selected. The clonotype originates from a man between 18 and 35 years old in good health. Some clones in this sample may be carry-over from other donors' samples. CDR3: CASSSGPRSSYEQYF. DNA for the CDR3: TGCGCCAGCAGCTCGGGGCCAAGAAGCTCCTACGAGCAGTACTTC.